This TCR beta chain was documented in a study of control samples from healthy donors and cancer patients. The CDR3 runs to 16 residues. Losses at the gene ends were 5 bases for V and 3 bases for J; bases not matched to a gene: 3. Germline V lookup: CDR1 MRHNA, CDR2 SNTAGT. Sequencing used immunoSEQ multiplex PCR; TCRdb keeps in-frame clones, though not all of them. The table has about 170,000 clones, 91% seen once. This receptor was obtained from a woman in her thirties in good health. The rearrangement uses TRBV6-4 and TRBJ2-3; 15 nucleotides align to TRBD2. The sample was blood. The CDR3 nucleotides are TGTGCCAGCAGTACCGGACTAGCGGGGGGGACAGATACGCAGTATTTT. Its translation: CASSTGLAGGTDTQYF.